Each of the 15 T cell receptor beta chains below was sequenced from the same sample in a study of technical replicates of blood from several donors (dated by TCRdb to about 2017). Receptor libraries were prepared by the immunoSEQ multiplex PCR assay. This is the immuneACCESS table as TCRdb keeps it, with only in-frame sequences that have V and J called. A part of the clones is gone; compared with another copy, unresolved V genes explain less than half, and the rest is unexplained. The sample data list some 76,000 clones, and 94% of these were observed just once. Of the sample, approximately 0.4% falls within the top ten clones. Sequencing used T cells isolated from PBMCs. The receptors here all came from a human donor in good health.

The chain has TRBV25-1 and TRBJ1-4; the match to TRBD1 covers 11 bases. The ends lost 11 bases at V and 8 bases at J; junction bases unmatched: 7. The germline CDR1 and CDR2 sequences are MGHDK and SYGVNS. This CDR3 contains 13 residues. The chain's CDR3 is CAGGQGGIEKLFF. The CDR3 region has the DNA TGTGCCGGGGGACAGGGGGGAATAGAAAAACTGTTTTTT.

The rearrangement joins TRBV6-5 to TRBJ1-1; D is undetermined. CDR3 length equals 13 residues. In germline, CDR1 is MNHEY, CDR2 SVGAGI. Trimming took 7 bases from V and 5 from J, leaving 14 bases between them. CDR3 protein: CASTGEGVTEAFF. The CDR3 DNA is TGTGCCAGCACCGGGGAGGGTGTGACTGAAGCTTTCTTT.

V usage is TRBV19 and J usage is TRBJ1-4; TRBD1 agrees at 7 bases. CDR3 length: 18 residues. CDR1 LNHDA and CDR2 SQIVND come from the germline V gene (reference sequence). Trimming removed 4 bases from V and 5 bases from J; junction bases left unmatched: 16. Here the CDR3 reads CASSNRQGNPVGNEKLFF. The DNA for the CDR3 is TGTGCCAGTAGTAACAGACAGGGCAATCCCGTCGGCAATGAAAAACTGTTTTTT.

V and J are TRBV10-3 and TRBJ2-5, with a weak D call TRBD1 (5 bases). The V gene lost 3 bases and the J gene lost 4 bases, with 12 bases spanning the gap. The CDR3 is 14 residues long. Germline CDR1 ENHRY, CDR2 SYGVKD. The CDR3 coding sequence is TGTGCCATCAGTGATCTGTCAGGGATAGAGACCCAGTACTTC. Its translation is CAISDLSGIETQYF.

The rearrangement links TRBV28 to TRBJ2-5; TRBD1 matches 8 bases. J gave up 5 bases and V 5 bases, and 13 bases lay outside the gene matches. Germline assignment: CDR1 MDHEN and CDR2 SYDVKM. The CDR3 totals 16 residues. The CDR3 DNA is TGTGCCAGCAGTAGATCCGGGACAGGCTACCGGGAGACCCAGTACTTC. Amino acids: CASSRSGTGYRETQYF. Together with reference TRBV28 and TRBJ2-5, the CDR3 gives the full variable domain: DVKVTQSSRYLVKRTGEKVFLECVQDMDHENMFWYRQDPGLGLRLIYFSYDVKMKEKGDIPEGYSVSREKKERFSLILESASTNQTSMYLCASSRSGTGYRETQYFGPGTRLLVL.

This chain links TRBV6-5 with TRBJ1-5; D is undetermined. Germline CDR1 is MNHEY and CDR2 is SVGAGI. Deletions cut 6 bases from V and 2 bases from J, with 8 bases between. The CDR3 totals 13 residues. This CDR3 is CASSVEGNQPQHF. The DNA for the CDR3 is TGTGCCAGCAGCGTTGAGGGCAATCAGCCCCAGCATTTT.

This chain links TRBV11-3 with TRBJ2-5; D perhaps matches TRBD1 (5 bases). V lost 1 base and J lost 0, with 9 bases in between. Germline V gives CDR1 SGHNT, CDR2 YENEEA. The CDR3 loop spans 15 amino acids. The DNA of the CDR3 is TGTGCCAGCAGCTTAGGGGGCGAATACCAAGAGACCCAGTACTTC. This sequence encodes CASSLGGEYQETQYF. Drawing the rest from reference TRBV11-3 and TRBJ2-5, the complete variable domain is EAGVVQSPRYKIIEKKQPVAFWCNPISGHNTLYWYLQNLGQGPELLIRYENEEAVDDSQLPKDRFSAERLKGVDSTLKIQPAELGDSAVYLCASSLGGEYQETQYFGPGTRLLVL.

CDR3 nucleotide sequence: TGTGCCAGCTCACCACCCGGGACTGCCCAAGAGACCCAGTACTTC. Its translation: CASSPPGTAQETQYF. The rearrangement links TRBV18 to TRBJ2-5; the D gene is possibly TRBD2 (6 bases). Germline values: CDR1 KGHSH, CDR2 LQKENI. This CDR3 is 15 amino acids long. V was clipped by 0 bases and J by 1 base, with 9 bases between them.

The chain joins TRBV5-1 to TRBJ2-7; tentative D call: TRBD2 (5 bases). This CDR3 has 14 amino acids. Germline CDR1 and CDR2: SGHRS and YFSETQ. With 1 base removed from V and 2 bases from J, the gap between germline ends came to 10 bases. As DNA, the CDR3 is TGCGCCAGCAGCTTGCGGGGAAACCCCTACGAGCAGTACTTC. Translated: CASSLRGNPYEQYF.

This chain joins TRBV11-3 and TRBJ2-1, with 10 nucleotides matching TRBD2. Germline trimming cut 5 bases from V and 3 bases from J; bases unmatched to any gene: 16. The CDR3 is made up of 19 amino acids. Looked up from germline, CDR1 is SGHNT and CDR2 is YENEEA. The chain's CDR3 is CASSPGWLAGVLDYNEQFF. DNA for the CDR3: TGTGCCAGCAGCCCGGGTTGGCTAGCGGGAGTGTTGGACTACAATGAGCAGTTCTTC. Combining the CDR3 with reference TRBV11-3 and TRBJ2-1 gives the whole variable domain EAGVVQSPRYKIIEKKQPVAFWCNPISGHNTLYWYLQNLGQGPELLIRYENEEAVDDSQLPKDRFSAERLKGVDSTLKIQPAELGDSAVYLCASSPGWLAGVLDYNEQFFGPGTRLTVL.

V gene TRBV6-5 combines with J gene TRBJ2-7; possibly TRBD1 for D (6 bases). The germline V gene encodes CDR1 MNHEY and CDR2 SVGAGI. V shed 8 bases and J shed 2 bases, with 19 bases lying between them. The CDR3 totals 15 residues. This CDR3 reads CASGRTGTFAYEQYF. The CDR3 nucleotides read TGTGCCAGCGGAAGAACCGGGACATTTGCCTACGAGCAGTACTTC.

The chain links TRBV6-6 to TRBJ1-2; 8 bases are shared with TRBD1. Germline CDR1 and CDR2: MNHNY and SVGAGI (reference sequence). J gave up 6 bases and V 10 bases, and 4 bases lay outside the gene matches. The CDR3 totals 11 residues. CDR3 residues: CAMRTGHGYTF. CDR3 nucleotide sequence: TGTGCCATGCGGACAGGGCATGGCTACACCTTC.

This chain joins TRBV7-3 and TRBJ2-1, with D possibly TRBD1 on 6 matching bases. CDR3 length: 12 residues. Germline CDR1 reads SGHTA; CDR2 reads FQGTGA. Trimming took 5 bases from V and 11 from J, leaving 13 bases between them. CDR3 residues: CASSESTGQQFF. The CDR3 nucleotides read TGTGCCAGCAGCGAATCAACAGGGCAGCAGTTCTTC.

The chain has TRBV6-5 and TRBJ2-1; perhaps TRBD2 as D (7 bases). V shed 2 bases and J shed 4 bases, with 9 bases lying between them. The CDR3 has 14 amino acids. The germline CDR1 and CDR2 sequences are MNHEY and SVGAGI. The CDR3 DNA follows: TGTGCCAGCAGTTACAGGGGGGGGTACAATGAGCAGTTCTTC. Its translation is CASSYRGGYNEQFF.

The chain employs TRBV6-5 and TRBJ2-7, with TRBD1 matching 12 bases. The CDR3 spans 15 residues. The germline V gene has CDR1 MNHEY and CDR2 SVGAGI. After removal of 2 bases from V and 7 bases from J, the junction contained 6 bases not matched to a gene. CDR3 sequence reads: CASSYRGQGAQEQYF. The CDR3 nucleotides read TGTGCCAGCAGTTACCGGGGACAGGGGGCGCAAGAGCAGTACTTC.